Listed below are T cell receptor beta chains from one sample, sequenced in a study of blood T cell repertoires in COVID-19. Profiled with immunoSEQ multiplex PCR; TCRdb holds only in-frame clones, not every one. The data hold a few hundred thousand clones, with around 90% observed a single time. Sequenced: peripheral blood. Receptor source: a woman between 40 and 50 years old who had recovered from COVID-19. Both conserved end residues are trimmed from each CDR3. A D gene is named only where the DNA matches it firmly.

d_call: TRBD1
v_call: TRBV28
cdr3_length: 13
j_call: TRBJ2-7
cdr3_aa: ASSPTGTGNDEQY

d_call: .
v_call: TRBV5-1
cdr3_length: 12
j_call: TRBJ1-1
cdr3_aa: ASSLGGLNTEAF

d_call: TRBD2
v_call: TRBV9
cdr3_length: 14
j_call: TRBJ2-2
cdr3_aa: ASSVGAGGPTGELF

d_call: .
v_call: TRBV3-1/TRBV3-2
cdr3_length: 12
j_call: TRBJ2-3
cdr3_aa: ASSTWSYTDTQY

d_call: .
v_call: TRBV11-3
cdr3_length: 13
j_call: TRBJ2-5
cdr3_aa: ASSHPQGTKETQY

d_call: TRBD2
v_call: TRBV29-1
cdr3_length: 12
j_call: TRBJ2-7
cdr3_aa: SVGTSGSTYEQY

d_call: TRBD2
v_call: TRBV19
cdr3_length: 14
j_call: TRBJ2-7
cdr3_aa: ASSISGLAGAVEQY

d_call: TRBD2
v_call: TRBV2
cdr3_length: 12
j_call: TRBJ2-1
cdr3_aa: ASAGTSFYNEQF

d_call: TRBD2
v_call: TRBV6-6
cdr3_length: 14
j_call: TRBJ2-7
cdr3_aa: ASSYPGLAGTYEQY

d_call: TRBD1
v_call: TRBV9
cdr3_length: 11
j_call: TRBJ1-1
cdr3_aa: ASSVGTELEAF

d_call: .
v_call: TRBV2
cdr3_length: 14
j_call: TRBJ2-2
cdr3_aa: ASSASGGANTGELF

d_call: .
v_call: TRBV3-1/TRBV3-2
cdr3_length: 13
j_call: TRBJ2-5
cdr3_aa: ASSQDGRVEETQY

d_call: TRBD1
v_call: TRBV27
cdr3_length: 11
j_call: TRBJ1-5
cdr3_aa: ASATGISQPQH

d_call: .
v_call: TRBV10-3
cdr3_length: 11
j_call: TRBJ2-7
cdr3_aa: ATEGDGDYEQY

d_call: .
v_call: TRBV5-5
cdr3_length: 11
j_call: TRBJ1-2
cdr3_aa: ASSPLSRLGYT

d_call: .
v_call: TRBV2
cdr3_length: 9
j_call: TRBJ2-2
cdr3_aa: ASRLTGELF

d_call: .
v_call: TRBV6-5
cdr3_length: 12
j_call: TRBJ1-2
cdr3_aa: ASTSLRENYGYT

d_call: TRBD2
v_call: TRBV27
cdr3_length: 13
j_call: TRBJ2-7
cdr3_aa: ASSGTSGRAYEQY

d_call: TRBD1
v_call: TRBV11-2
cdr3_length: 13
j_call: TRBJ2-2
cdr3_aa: ASSPNQGAEGELF

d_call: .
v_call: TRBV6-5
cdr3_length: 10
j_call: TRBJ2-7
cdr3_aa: ASSDNNYEQY

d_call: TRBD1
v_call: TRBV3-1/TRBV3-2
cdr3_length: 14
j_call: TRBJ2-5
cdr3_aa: ASTLGTATLGETQY

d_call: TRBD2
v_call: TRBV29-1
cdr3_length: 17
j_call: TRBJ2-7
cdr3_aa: SVGTLGGRAGVSSYEQY

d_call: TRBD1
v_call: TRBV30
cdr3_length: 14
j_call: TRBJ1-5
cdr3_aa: AWSSSPGGVNQPQH

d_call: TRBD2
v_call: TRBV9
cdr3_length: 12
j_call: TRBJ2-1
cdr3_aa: ASSVASGQDEQF

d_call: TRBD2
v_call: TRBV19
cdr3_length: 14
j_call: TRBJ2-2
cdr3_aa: ASLLVAGVVTGELF

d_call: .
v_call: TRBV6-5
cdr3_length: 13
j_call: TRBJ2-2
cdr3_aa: ASTTGTPNTGELF

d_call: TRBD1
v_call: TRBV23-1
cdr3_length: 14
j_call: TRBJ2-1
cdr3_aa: ASSQPTGGSYNEQF

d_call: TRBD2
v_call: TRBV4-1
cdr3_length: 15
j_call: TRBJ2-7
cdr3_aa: ASSQASWTSSPYEQY

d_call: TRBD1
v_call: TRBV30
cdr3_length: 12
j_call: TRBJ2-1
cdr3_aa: AWLTGGNYNEQF

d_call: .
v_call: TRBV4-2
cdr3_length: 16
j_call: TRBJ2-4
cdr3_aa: ASSQEGLAEPAKNIQY

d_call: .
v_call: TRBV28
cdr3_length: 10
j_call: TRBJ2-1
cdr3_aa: ASSRLRNEQF

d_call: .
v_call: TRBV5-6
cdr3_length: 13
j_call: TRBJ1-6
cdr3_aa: ASSFTGTSGSPLH

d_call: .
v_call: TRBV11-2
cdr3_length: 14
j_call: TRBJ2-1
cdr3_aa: ASSSPGSSNHNEQF

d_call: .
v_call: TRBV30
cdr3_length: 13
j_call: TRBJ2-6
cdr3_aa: AWGLGGSGANVLT

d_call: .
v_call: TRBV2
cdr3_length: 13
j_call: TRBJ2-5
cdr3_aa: ASSESPRYQETQY

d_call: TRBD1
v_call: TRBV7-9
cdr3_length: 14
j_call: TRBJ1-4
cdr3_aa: ASSLAGTEPNEKLF

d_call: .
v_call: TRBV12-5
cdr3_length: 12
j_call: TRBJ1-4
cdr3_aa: ASGTSGATEKLF

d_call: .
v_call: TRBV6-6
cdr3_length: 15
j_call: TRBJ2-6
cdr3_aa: ASSPYRPSSGANVLT

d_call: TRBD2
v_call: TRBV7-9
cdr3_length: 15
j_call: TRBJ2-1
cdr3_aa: ASSLARAGEFLGEQF

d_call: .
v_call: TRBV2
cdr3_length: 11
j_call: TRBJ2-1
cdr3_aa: ASRGLAYNEQF

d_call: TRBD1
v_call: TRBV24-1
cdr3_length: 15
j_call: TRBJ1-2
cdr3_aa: ATSDASGQGEAYGYT

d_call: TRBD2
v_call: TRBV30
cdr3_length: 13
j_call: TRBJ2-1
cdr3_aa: AWSGTSAENNEQF

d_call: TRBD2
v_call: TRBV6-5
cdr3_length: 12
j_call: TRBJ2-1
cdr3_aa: ARQREKILNEQF

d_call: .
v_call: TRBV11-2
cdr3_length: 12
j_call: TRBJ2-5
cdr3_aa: ASSSGLNLETQY

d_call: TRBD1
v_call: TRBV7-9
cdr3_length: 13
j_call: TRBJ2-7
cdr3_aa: ASSLSGTGANEQY

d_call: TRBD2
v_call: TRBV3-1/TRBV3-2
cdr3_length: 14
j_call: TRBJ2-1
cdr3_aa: ASSQRPSGTSNEQF

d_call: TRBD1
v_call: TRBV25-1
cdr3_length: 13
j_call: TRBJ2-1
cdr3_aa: ASSVPGQGRNEQF

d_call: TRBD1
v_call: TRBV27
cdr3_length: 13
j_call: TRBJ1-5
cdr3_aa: ASRPGGASNQPQH

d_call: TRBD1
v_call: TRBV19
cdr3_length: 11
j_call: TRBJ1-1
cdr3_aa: ASSTPGGTEAF

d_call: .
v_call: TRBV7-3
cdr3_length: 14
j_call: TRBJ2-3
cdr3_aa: ASVTGASSGTDTQY

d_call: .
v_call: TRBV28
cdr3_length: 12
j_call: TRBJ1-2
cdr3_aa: ASNEGVENYGYT

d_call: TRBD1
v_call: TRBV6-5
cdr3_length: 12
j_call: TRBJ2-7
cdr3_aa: ASSILQGDYEQY

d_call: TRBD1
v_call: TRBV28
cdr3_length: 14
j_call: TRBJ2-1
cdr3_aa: ASSLYGTGPINEQF

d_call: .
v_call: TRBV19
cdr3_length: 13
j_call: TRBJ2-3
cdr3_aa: ASSTGHTSTDTQY

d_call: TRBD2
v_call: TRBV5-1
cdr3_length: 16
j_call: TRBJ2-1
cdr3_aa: ASSRQRLAGDPYNEQF

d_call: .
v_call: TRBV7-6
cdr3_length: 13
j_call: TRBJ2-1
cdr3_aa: ASSSVGDSYNEQF